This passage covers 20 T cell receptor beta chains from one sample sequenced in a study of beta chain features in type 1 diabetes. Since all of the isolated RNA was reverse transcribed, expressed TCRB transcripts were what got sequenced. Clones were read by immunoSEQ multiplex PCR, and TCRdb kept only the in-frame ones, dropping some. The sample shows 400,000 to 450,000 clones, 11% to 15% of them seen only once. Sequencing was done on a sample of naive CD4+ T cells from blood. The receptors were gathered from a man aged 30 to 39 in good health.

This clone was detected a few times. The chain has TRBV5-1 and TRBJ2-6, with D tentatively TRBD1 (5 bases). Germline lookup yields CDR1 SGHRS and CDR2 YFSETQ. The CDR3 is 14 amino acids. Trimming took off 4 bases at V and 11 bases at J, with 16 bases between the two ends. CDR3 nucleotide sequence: TGCGCCAGCAGCCCAGGCAGGGTTTCAGACGTCCTGACTTTC. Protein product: CASSPGRVSDVLTF. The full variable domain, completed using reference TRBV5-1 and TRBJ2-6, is KAGVTQTPRYLIKTRGQQVTLSCSPISGHRSVSWYQQTPGQGLQFLFEYFSETQRNKGNFPGRFSGRQFSNSRSEMNVSTLELGDSALYLCASSPGRVSDVLTFGAGSRLTVL.

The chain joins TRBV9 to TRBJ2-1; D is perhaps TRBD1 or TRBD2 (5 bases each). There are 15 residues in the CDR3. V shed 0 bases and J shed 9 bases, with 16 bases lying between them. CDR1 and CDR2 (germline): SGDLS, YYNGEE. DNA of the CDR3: TGTGCCAGCAGCGTAGGGGGACGAGCCGTGGGTGAGCAGTTCTTC. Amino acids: CASSVGGRAVGEQFF.

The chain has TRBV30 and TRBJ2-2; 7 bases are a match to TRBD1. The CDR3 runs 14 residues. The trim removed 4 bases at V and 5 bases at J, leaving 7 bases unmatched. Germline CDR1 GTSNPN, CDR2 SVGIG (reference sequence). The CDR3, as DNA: TGTGCCTGGAAACGGGACAGAGGGACCGGGGAGCTGTTTTTT. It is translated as CAWKRDRGTGELFF.

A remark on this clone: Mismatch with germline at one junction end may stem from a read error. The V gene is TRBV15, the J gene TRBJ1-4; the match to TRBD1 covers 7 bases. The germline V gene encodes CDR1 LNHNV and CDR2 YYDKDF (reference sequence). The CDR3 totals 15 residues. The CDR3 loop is CATSRGDRDVPFIIF. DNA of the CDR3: TGTGCCACCAGCAGAGGAGACAGGGATGTCCCCTTTATCATATTT.

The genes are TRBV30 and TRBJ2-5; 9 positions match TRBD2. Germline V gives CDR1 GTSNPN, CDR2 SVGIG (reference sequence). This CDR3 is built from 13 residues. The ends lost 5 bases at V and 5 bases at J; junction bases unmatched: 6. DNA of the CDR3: TGTGCCTGGGCACTAGCGGGTTCTGAGACCCAGTACTTC. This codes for CAWALAGSETQYF.

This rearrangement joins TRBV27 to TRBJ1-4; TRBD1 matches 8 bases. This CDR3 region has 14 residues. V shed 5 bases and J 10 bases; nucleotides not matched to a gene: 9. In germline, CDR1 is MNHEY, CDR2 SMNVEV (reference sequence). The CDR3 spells CASSTTGALGKLFF. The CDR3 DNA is TGTGCCAGCAGTACGACAGGGGCGTTGGGAAAACTGTTTTTT. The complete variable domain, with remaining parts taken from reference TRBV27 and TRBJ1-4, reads EAQVTQNPRYLITVTGKKLTVTCSQNMNHEYMSWYRQDPGLGLRQIYYSMNVEVTDKGDVPEGYKVSRKEKRNFPLILESPSPNQTSLYFCASSTTGALGKLFFGSGTQLSVL.

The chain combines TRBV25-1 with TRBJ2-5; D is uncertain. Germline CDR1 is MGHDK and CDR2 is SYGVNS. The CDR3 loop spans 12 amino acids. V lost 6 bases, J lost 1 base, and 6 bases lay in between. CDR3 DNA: TGTGCCAGCAGGGGTTTCCAAGAGACCCAGTACTTC. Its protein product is CASRGFQETQYF.

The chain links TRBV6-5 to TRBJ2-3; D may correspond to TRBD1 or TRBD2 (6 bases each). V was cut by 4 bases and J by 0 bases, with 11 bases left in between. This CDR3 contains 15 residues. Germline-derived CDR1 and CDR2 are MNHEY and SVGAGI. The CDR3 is CASSWRGASTDTQYF. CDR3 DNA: TGTGCCAGCAGTTGGAGGGGGGCGAGCACAGATACGCAGTATTTT.

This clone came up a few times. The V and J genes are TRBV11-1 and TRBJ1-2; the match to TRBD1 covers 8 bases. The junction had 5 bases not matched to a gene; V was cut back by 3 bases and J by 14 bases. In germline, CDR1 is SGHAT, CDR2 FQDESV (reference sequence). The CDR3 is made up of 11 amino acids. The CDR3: CASSLGDRSTF. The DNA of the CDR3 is TGTGCCAGCAGCTTGGGGGACAGGAGTACCTTC.

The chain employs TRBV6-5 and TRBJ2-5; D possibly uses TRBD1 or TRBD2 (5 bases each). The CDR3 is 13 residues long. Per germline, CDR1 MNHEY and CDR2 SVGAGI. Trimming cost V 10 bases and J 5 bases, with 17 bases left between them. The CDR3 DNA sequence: TGTGCCACCAGGATGGGGGTCGGGGAGACCCAGTACTTC. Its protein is CATRMGVGETQYF.

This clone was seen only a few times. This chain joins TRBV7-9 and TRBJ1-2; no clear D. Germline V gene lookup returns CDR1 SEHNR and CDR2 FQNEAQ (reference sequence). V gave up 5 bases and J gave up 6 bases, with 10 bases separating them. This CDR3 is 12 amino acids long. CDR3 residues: CASSVTLHGYTF. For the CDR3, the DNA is TGTGCCAGCAGCGTTACGTTGCATGGCTACACCTTC.

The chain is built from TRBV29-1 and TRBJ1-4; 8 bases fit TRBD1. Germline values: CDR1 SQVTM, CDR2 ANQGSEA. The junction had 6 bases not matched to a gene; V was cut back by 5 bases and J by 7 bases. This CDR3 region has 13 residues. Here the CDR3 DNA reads TGCAGCGTTCGGACAGGGTTTAGTGAAAAACTGTTTTTT. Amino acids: CSVRTGFSEKLFF.

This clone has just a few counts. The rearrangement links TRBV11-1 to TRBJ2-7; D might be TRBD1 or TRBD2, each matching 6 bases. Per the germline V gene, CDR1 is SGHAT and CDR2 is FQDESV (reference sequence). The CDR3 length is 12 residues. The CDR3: CASSYPGGQANV. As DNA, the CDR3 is TGTGCCAGCAGCTACCCCGGGGGCCAGGCTAACGTC.

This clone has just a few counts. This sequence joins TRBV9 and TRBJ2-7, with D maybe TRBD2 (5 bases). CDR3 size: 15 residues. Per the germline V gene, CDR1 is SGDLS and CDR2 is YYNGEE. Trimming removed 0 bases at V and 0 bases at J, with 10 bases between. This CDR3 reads CASSVETGSSYEQYF. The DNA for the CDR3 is TGTGCCAGCAGCGTAGAAACGGGGTCCTCCTACGAGCAGTACTTC.

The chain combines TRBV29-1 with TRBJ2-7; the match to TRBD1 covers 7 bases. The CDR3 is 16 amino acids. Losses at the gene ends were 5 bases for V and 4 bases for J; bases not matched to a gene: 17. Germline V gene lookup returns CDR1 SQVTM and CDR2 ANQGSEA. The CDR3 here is CSVSCIGGALNYEQYV. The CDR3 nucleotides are TGCAGCGTTTCGTGCATAGGGGGCGCGCTCAATTACGAGCAGTACGTC.

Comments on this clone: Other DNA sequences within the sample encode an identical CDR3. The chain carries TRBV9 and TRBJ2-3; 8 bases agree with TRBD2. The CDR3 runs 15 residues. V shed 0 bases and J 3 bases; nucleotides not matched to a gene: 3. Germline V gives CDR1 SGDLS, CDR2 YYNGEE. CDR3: CASSVGSSGTDTQYF. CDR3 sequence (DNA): TGTGCCAGCAGCGTAGGGTCTAGCGGGACAGATACGCAGTATTTT. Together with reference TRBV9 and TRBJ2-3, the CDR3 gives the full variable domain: DSGVTQTPKHLITATGQRVTLRCSPRSGDLSVYWYQQSLDQGLQFLIQYYNGEERAKGNILERFSAQQFPDLHSELNLSSLELGDSALYFCASSVGSSGTDTQYFGPGTRLTVL.

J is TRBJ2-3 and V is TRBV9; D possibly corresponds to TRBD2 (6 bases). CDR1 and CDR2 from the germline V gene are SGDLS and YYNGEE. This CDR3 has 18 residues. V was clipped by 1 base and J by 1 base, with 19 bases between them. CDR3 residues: CASSVSQTPSDRTDTQYF. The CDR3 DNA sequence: TGTGCCAGCAGCGTATCCCAGACTCCTAGCGACCGCACAGATACGCAGTATTTT.

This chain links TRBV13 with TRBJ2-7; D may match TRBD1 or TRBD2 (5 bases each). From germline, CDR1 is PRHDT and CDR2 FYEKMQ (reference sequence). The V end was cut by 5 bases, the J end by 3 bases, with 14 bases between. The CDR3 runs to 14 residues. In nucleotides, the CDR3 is TGTGCCAGCAGCGAATCCAGGGAGCTCTACGAGCAGTACTTC. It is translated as CASSESRELYEQYF.

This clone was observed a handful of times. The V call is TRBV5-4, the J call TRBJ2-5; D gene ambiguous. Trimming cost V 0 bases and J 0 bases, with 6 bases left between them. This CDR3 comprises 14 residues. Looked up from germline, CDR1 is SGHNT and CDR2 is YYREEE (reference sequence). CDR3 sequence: CASSLGPDQETQYF. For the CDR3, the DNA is TGTGCCAGCAGCTTGGGCCCAGACCAAGAGACCCAGTACTTC.

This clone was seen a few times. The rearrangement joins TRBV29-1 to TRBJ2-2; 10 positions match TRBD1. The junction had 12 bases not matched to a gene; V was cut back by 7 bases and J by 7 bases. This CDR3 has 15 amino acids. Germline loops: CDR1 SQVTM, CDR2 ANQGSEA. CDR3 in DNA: TGCAGCGCCGACCGCACGGGACAGGGGAACGGGGAGCTGTTTTTT. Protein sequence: CSADRTGQGNGELFF.